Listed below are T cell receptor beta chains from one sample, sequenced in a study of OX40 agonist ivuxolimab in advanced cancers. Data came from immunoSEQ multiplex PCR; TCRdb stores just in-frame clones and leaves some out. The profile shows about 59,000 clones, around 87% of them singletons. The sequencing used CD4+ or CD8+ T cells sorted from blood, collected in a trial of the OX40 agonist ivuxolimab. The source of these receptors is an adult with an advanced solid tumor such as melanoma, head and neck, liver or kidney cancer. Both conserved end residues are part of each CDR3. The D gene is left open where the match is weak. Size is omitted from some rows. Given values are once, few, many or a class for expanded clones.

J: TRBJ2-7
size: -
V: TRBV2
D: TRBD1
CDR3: CASSWGTGGNYEQYF
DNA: TGTGCCAGCAGTTGGGGGACAGGGGGCAACTACGAGCAGTACTTC

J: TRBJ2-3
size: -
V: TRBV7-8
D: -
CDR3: CASSLATDTQYF
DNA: TGTGCCAGCAGCTTGGCAACAGATACGCAGTATTTT

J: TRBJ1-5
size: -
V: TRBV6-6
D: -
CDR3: CASTRVGNQPQHF
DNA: TGTGCCAGCACCAGGGTGGGCAATCAGCCCCAGCATTTT

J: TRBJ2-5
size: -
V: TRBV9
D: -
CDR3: CASSVDRAGKTQYF
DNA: TGTGCCAGCAGCGTCGACAGGGCGGGAAAGACCCAGTACTTC

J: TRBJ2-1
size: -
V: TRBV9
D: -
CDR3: CASSVAAASNEQFF
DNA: TGTGCCAGCAGCGTAGCTGCGGCTAGTAATGAGCAGTTCTTC

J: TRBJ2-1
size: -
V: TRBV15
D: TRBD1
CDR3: CATSREVTRTGTANEQFF
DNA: TGTGCCACCAGCAGAGAGGTAACTCGGACAGGGACCGCCAATGAGCAGTTCTTC

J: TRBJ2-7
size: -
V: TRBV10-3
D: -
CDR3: CAISESPGWSYEQYF
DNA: TGTGCCATCAGTGAGTCGCCCGGGTGGTCCTACGAGCAGTACTTC

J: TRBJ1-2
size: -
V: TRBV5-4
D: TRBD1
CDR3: CASSSLAGQGPYGYTF
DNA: TGTGCCAGCAGCTCCCTTGCGGGACAGGGGCCCTATGGCTACACCTTC

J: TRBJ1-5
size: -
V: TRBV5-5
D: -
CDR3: CASSFGGNSNQPQHF
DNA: TGTGCCAGCAGCTTTGGGGGGAATAGCAATCAGCCCCAGCATTTT

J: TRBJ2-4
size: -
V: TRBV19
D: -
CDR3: CASSTAGLAKNIQYF
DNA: TGTGCCAGTAGTACGGCCGGCTTAGCCAAAAACATTCAGTACTTC

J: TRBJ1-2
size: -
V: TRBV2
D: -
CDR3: CASSEALQIGYTF
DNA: TGTGCCAGCAGTGAAGCGCTTCAGATTGGCTACACCTTC

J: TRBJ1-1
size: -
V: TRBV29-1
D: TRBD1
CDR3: CSVDSGGQNTEAFF
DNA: TGCAGCGTTGATTCAGGGGGACAGAACACTGAAGCTTTCTTT

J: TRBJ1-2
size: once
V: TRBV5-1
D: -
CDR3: CASSLEAGVYYGYTF
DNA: TGCGCCAGCAGCTTGGAGGCAGGGGTATACTATGGCTACACCTTC

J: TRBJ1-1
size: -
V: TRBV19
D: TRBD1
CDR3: CASSISAGTGEAEAFF
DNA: TGTGCCAGTAGTATCTCAGCCGGGACAGGGGAGGCTGAAGCTTTCTTT

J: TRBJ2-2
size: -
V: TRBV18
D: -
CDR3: CASSPASLTGELFF
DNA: TGTGCCAGCTCACCGGCCAGCCTTACCGGGGAGCTGTTTTTT

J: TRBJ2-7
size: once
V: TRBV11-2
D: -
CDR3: CASSQNPQGSEQYF
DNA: TGTGCCAGCAGCCAGAACCCCCAGGGAAGCGAGCAGTACTTC

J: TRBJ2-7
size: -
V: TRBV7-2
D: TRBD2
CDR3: CASSLAQAGEGKQYF
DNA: TGTGCCAGCAGCTTAGCCCAGGCGGGGGAGGGGAAGCAGTACTTC

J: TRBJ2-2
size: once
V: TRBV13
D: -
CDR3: CASSRRGTGELFF
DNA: TGTGCCAGCAGCCGCAGGGGCACCGGGGAGCTGTTTTTT

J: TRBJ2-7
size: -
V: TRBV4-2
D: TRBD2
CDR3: CASSQVAGGTSVYEQYF
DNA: TGTGCCAGCAGCCAAGTAGCTGGGGGGACTAGTGTCTACGAGCAGTACTTC

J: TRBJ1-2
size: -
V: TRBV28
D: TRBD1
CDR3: CASSSPTRQGRLYGYTF
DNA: TGTGCCAGCAGTTCCCCCACACGACAGGGGCGCCTCTATGGCTACACCTTC

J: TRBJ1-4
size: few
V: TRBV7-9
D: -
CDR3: CASSRPRVGEKLFF
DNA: TGTGCCAGCAGCCGCCCGAGGGTTGGAGAAAAACTGTTTTTT

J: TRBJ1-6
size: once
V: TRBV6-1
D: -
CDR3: CASSEFGWGAPLHF
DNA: TGTGCCAGCAGTGAGTTTGGATGGGGGGCACCCCTCCACTTT